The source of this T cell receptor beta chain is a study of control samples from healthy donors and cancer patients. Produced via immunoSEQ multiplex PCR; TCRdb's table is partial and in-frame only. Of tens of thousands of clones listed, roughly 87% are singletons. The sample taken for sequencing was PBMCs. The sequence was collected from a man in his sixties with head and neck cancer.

The CDR3 reads CASSLSGGLNTEAFF. CDR3 DNA: TGTGCCAGCAGTTTATCGGGGGGACTGAACACTGAAGCTTTCTTT. This sequence joins TRBV28 and TRBJ1-1; TRBD1 is a possible D gene (5 bases). Germline CDR1 and CDR2: MDHEN and SYDVKM. This CDR3 is built from 15 residues. Trimming took off 1 base at V and 0 bases at J, with 9 bases between the two ends.